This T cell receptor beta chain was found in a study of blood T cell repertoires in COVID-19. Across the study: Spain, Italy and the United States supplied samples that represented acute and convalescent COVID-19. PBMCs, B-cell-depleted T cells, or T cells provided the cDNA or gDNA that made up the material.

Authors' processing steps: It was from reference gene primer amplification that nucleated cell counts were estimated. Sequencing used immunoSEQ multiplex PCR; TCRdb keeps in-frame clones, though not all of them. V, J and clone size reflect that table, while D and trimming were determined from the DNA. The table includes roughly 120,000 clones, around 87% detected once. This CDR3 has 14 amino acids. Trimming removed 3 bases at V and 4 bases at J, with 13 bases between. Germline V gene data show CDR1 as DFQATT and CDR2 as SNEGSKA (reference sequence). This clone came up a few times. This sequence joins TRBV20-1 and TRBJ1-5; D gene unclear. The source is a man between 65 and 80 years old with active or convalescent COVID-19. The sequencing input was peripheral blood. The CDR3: CSASAPVGNQPQHF. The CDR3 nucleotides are TGCAGTGCTAGTGCCCCAGTCGGGAATCAGCCCCAGCATTTT.